This T cell receptor (beta chain) was captured in a study of OX40 agonist ivuxolimab in advanced cancers. The wider study: The study treated patients with ivuxolimab, an agonistic anti-OX40 (CD134) antibody.

Germline V gene data show CDR1 as SGHRS and CDR2 as YFSETQ. Trimming took 6 bases from V and 0 from J, leaving 35 bases between them. This CDR3 is 22 amino acids long. The method was immunoSEQ multiplex PCR; TCRdb's version includes in-frame clones alone and lacks a portion of them. Of tens of thousands of clones listed, 91% are singletons. Samples were taken at baseline and on day 1 of cycles 4 and 7. The genes are TRBV5-1 and TRBJ2-3; the D call may be TRBD1 or TRBD2 (7 bases each). Specimen: CD4+ or CD8+ T cells sorted from blood, collected in a trial of the OX40 agonist ivuxolimab. This receptor was obtained from an adult with an advanced solid tumor such as melanoma, head and neck, liver or kidney cancer. CDR3 sequence reads: CASTLDRSLTSTSSRSTDTQYF. The CDR3 region has the DNA TGCGCCAGCACCCTGGACAGGAGCCTTACTTCGACTAGCAGTCGGAGCACAGATACGCAGTATTTT.